The rows below give T cell receptor beta chains drawn from one sample of a study of shared clonotypes between healthy human individuals. Repertoires were generated with immunoSEQ multiplex PCR, while TCRdb's copy carries only in-frame clones and drops some. Found here are approximately 840,000 clones, approximately 96% of them singletons; the top ten hold 0.2% to 0.25%. The specimen sequenced was naive CD8+ T cells sorted from blood. The receptor source for this set is a man under 40 in good health. Each CDR3 is given with its conserved first and last residue. A D gene is named only where the DNA matches it firmly. A row's size may be missing; if present it is once, few, many or a size class.

clone size: NA; D gene: TRBD2; V gene: TRBV5-1; J gene: TRBJ2-5; CDR3 DNA: TGCGCCAGCAGCCAACGACTAGCGGGAGTGTTAGAGACCCAGTACTTC; CDR3 protein: CASSQRLAGVLETQYF
clone size: NA; D gene: TRBD2; V gene: TRBV15; J gene: TRBJ2-2; CDR3 DNA: TGTGCCATCCGACTAGGCGGGAGAAACACCGGGGAGCTGTTTTTT; CDR3 protein: CAIRLGGRNTGELFF
clone size: NA; D gene: NA; V gene: TRBV25-1; J gene: TRBJ2-1; CDR3 DNA: TGTGCCAGCAGTGAACGGAGGAACTCCTACAATGAGCAGTTCTTC; CDR3 protein: CASSERRNSYNEQFF
clone size: NA; D gene: NA; V gene: TRBV7-5; J gene: TRBJ2-1; CDR3 DNA: TGTGCCAGAAGCTTATTACCGACCGGACAGAAAAGCTCCTACAATGAGCAGTTCTTC; CDR3 protein: CARSLLPTGQKSSYNEQFF
clone size: once; D gene: NA; V gene: TRBV6-5; J gene: TRBJ1-1; CDR3 DNA: TGTGCCAGCAGTTACTCGTTTGGAGGGGCTGAAGCTTTCTTT; CDR3 protein: CASSYSFGGAEAFF
clone size: once; D gene: TRBD2; V gene: TRBV11-2; J gene: TRBJ2-2; CDR3 DNA: TGTGCCAGCAGCTTAGATGGTCTAGCGGGAGGGCTCGGGGAGCTGTTTTTT; CDR3 protein: CASSLDGLAGGLGELFF
clone size: NA; D gene: NA; V gene: TRBV14; J gene: TRBJ2-7; CDR3 DNA: TGTGCCAGCAGCCAAGACGGATTCTACGAGCAGTACTTC; CDR3 protein: CASSQDGFYEQYF
clone size: NA; D gene: TRBD1; V gene: TRBV7-9; J gene: TRBJ1-2; CDR3 DNA: TGTGCCAGCAGCTCGGTCAACAGGGGCTCAGGGGACTATGGCTACACCTTC; CDR3 protein: CASSSVNRGSGDYGYTF
clone size: NA; D gene: NA; V gene: TRBV5-1; J gene: TRBJ2-7; CDR3 DNA: TGCGCCAGCGCCCTCGAGCCGGCCTACGAGCAGTACTTC; CDR3 protein: CASALEPAYEQYF
clone size: NA; D gene: NA; V gene: TRBV7-2; J gene: TRBJ2-2; CDR3 DNA: TGTGCCAGCAGCTTTGGGCGGACCAACACCGGGGAGCTGTTTTTT; CDR3 protein: CASSFGRTNTGELFF
clone size: NA; D gene: TRBD2; V gene: TRBV7-2; J gene: TRBJ2-7; CDR3 DNA: TGTGCCAGCAGCTTAGGTAGGAGCGGGAGGTCCTACGAGCAGTACTTC; CDR3 protein: CASSLGRSGRSYEQYF
clone size: NA; D gene: TRBD1; V gene: TRBV15; J gene: TRBJ2-3; CDR3 DNA: TGTGCCACCAGCCAAGACAGGGGTTTGGCGGATACGCAGTATTTT; CDR3 protein: CATSQDRGLADTQYF
clone size: NA; D gene: TRBD2; V gene: TRBV29-1; J gene: TRBJ2-1; CDR3 DNA: TGCAGCGTTCCGTTTGGACTAGCGGGAGGGCCCAGCAATGAGCAGTTCTTC; CDR3 protein: CSVPFGLAGGPSNEQFF
clone size: NA; D gene: NA; V gene: TRBV4-1; J gene: TRBJ2-2; CDR3 DNA: TGCGCCAGCAGCCAAGCGACCGGGGGTTTCACCGGGGAGCTGTTTTTT; CDR3 protein: CASSQATGGFTGELFF
clone size: NA; D gene: TRBD1; V gene: TRBV7-6; J gene: TRBJ2-1; CDR3 DNA: TGTGCCAGCAGCCACCCGACCGGGACAGCCAATGAGCAGTTCTTC; CDR3 protein: CASSHPTGTANEQFF
clone size: NA; D gene: TRBD2; V gene: TRBV5-1; J gene: TRBJ2-7; CDR3 DNA: TGCGCCAGCAGCCCCCTACTAGCGGGAGCCTACGAGCAGTACTTC; CDR3 protein: CASSPLLAGAYEQYF
clone size: NA; D gene: NA; V gene: TRBV10-3; J gene: TRBJ2-7; CDR3 DNA: TGTGCCATCAGTGAGCCGGGACAACCTTACGAGCAGTACTTC; CDR3 protein: CAISEPGQPYEQYF
clone size: NA; D gene: TRBD2; V gene: TRBV10-3; J gene: TRBJ2-1; CDR3 DNA: TGTGCCATCAGTGAGTCGGCTAGCGGGAGGAAGGACGATGAGCAGTTCTTC; CDR3 protein: CAISESASGRKDDEQFF
clone size: NA; D gene: TRBD1; V gene: TRBV10-3; J gene: TRBJ2-7; CDR3 DNA: TGTGCCATCAGTGCCCTCCGGGACAGGGCTTCGGCCGAGCAGTACTTC; CDR3 protein: CAISALRDRASAEQYF
clone size: NA; D gene: NA; V gene: TRBV29-1; J gene: TRBJ2-2; CDR3 DNA: TGCAGCGTTCCCCGGGACGGTAACACCGGGGAGCTGTTTTTT; CDR3 protein: CSVPRDGNTGELFF
clone size: NA; D gene: NA; V gene: TRBV19; J gene: TRBJ1-5; CDR3 DNA: TGTGCCAGTAGTATCCCTCGGGCCCAGCCCCAGCATTTT; CDR3 protein: CASSIPRAQPQHF
clone size: NA; D gene: NA; V gene: TRBV19; J gene: TRBJ1-1; CDR3 DNA: TGTGCCAGCAAACCTAGGGGCAACACTGAAGCTTTCTTT; CDR3 protein: CASKPRGNTEAFF
clone size: NA; D gene: TRBD1; V gene: TRBV19; J gene: TRBJ1-5; CDR3 DNA: TGTGCCAGTAGTATAGCCCCGGACAGGGCTAGCAATCAGCCCCAGCATTTT; CDR3 protein: CASSIAPDRASNQPQHF
clone size: NA; D gene: TRBD1; V gene: TRBV11-3; J gene: TRBJ2-2; CDR3 DNA: TGTGCCAGCAGTCCGGACAGGTCGAACACCGGGGAGCTGTTTTTT; CDR3 protein: CASSPDRSNTGELFF
clone size: NA; D gene: TRBD1; V gene: TRBV7-9; J gene: TRBJ2-1; CDR3 DNA: TGTGCCAGCAGCTTAGCGCCAGGGGGCCTCAATGAGCAGTTCTTC; CDR3 protein: CASSLAPGGLNEQFF
clone size: NA; D gene: NA; V gene: TRBV7-9; J gene: TRBJ2-3; CDR3 DNA: TGTGCCAGCAGCTTTGACTGGACTAGCACAGATACGCAGTATTTT; CDR3 protein: CASSFDWTSTDTQYF
clone size: NA; D gene: TRBD2; V gene: TRBV28; J gene: TRBJ2-4; CDR3 DNA: TGTGCCAGCAGTTTAGATGAGCGGGGGTTAGCCAAAAACATTCAGTACTTC; CDR3 protein: CASSLDERGLAKNIQYF
clone size: NA; D gene: TRBD2; V gene: TRBV4-1; J gene: TRBJ2-7; CDR3 DNA: TGCGCCAGCAGCCCAGAACTAGCGGGAGGCACGTTAGAGCAGTACTTC; CDR3 protein: CASSPELAGGTLEQYF
clone size: NA; D gene: TRBD1; V gene: TRBV29-1; J gene: TRBJ2-7; CDR3 DNA: TGCAGCGTTGTAAGCTGGGACAGGGGCACCTACGAGCAGTACTTC; CDR3 protein: CSVVSWDRGTYEQYF
clone size: NA; D gene: NA; V gene: TRBV2; J gene: TRBJ2-7; CDR3 DNA: TGTGCCAGCAGTGAAGAAGGACATCGCTACGAGCAGTACTTC; CDR3 protein: CASSEEGHRYEQYF
clone size: NA; D gene: TRBD2; V gene: TRBV5-1; J gene: TRBJ2-3; CDR3 DNA: TGCGCCAGCAGCCTGGCTACTAGCGGGACTGGAGATACGCAGTATTTT; CDR3 protein: CASSLATSGTGDTQYF
clone size: NA; D gene: NA; V gene: TRBV11-2; J gene: TRBJ2-3; CDR3 DNA: TGTGCCAGCAGCTCCCCACGAGGGGACTTACTTTCCACAGATACGCAGTATTTT; CDR3 protein: CASSSPRGDLLSTDTQYF
clone size: NA; D gene: NA; V gene: TRBV2; J gene: TRBJ2-7; CDR3 DNA: TGTGCCAGCAGCCCCCGGCCCTACGAGCAGTACTTC; CDR3 protein: CASSPRPYEQYF
clone size: NA; D gene: NA; V gene: TRBV5-6; J gene: TRBJ2-1; CDR3 DNA: TGTGCCAGCAGTCCCCCTGGAGGTGAGCAGTTCTTC; CDR3 protein: CASSPPGGEQFF
clone size: NA; D gene: NA; V gene: TRBV7-9; J gene: TRBJ2-7; CDR3 DNA: TGTGCCAGCAGCTCTAGGGAGAACTACGAGCAGTACTTC; CDR3 protein: CASSSRENYEQYF
clone size: NA; D gene: TRBD2; V gene: TRBV5-1; J gene: TRBJ2-2; CDR3 DNA: TGCGCCAGCAAAGGGACTAGCGGGAAGATGAACACCGGGGAGCTGTTTTTT; CDR3 protein: CASKGTSGKMNTGELFF
clone size: NA; D gene: NA; V gene: TRBV15; J gene: TRBJ2-1; CDR3 DNA: TGTGCCACCAGCCTTCCCTGGTCGGGAAGGGATGAGCAGTTCTTC; CDR3 protein: CATSLPWSGRDEQFF
clone size: NA; D gene: TRBD2; V gene: TRBV6-5; J gene: TRBJ2-1; CDR3 DNA: TGTGCCAGCAGTTACGGGACTAGCGAGGGTAATGAGCAGTTCTTC; CDR3 protein: CASSYGTSEGNEQFF
clone size: NA; D gene: NA; V gene: TRBV18; J gene: TRBJ1-1; CDR3 DNA: TGTGCCAGCTCACCCCTCCAGGGGCGAGGTGCTGAAGCTTTCTTT; CDR3 protein: CASSPLQGRGAEAFF
clone size: NA; D gene: TRBD2; V gene: TRBV5-6; J gene: TRBJ2-7; CDR3 DNA: TGTGCCAGCAGCTTGGGACTAGCGTACTCCCCCTACGAGCAGTACTTC; CDR3 protein: CASSLGLAYSPYEQYF
clone size: NA; D gene: TRBD1; V gene: TRBV5-5; J gene: TRBJ2-3; CDR3 DNA: TGTGCCAGCAGCTTGCAGGAGACAGGGGATACAGATACGCAGTATTTT; CDR3 protein: CASSLQETGDTDTQYF
clone size: NA; D gene: NA; V gene: TRBV28; J gene: TRBJ1-1; CDR3 DNA: TGTGCCAGCAGTTTACCAGGATTGAACACTGAAGCTTTCTTT; CDR3 protein: CASSLPGLNTEAFF
clone size: once; D gene: NA; V gene: TRBV4-2; J gene: TRBJ2-7; CDR3 DNA: TGTGCCAGCAGCCAAGAACTACAGGTTTCGATCTACGAGCAGTACTTC; CDR3 protein: CASSQELQVSIYEQYF
clone size: few; D gene: NA; V gene: TRBV7-9; J gene: TRBJ1-2; CDR3 DNA: TGTGCCACCACAGCGGGCGGTGGCTACACCTTC; CDR3 protein: CATTAGGGYTF
clone size: NA; D gene: NA; V gene: TRBV27; J gene: TRBJ2-7; CDR3 DNA: TGTGCCAGCAGTGATCGTGTCACGTTGGGCGAGCAGTACTTC; CDR3 protein: CASSDRVTLGEQYF
clone size: NA; D gene: NA; V gene: TRBV7-7; J gene: TRBJ1-4; CDR3 DNA: TGTGCCAGCAGCCCCGTTGAGGGAAGTGAAAAACTGTTTTTT; CDR3 protein: CASSPVEGSEKLFF